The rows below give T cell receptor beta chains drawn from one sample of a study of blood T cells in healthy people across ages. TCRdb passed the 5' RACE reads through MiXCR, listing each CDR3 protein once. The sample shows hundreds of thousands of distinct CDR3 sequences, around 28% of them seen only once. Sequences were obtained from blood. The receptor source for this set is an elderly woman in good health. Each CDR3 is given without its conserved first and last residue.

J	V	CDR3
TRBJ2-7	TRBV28	ASSLFRQGTKTYERY
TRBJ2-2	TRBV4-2	ASRRQLF
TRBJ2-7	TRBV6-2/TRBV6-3	ASYLGTVSASYEQY
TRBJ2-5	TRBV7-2	ASSSDHRETQY
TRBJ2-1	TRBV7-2	ASSSRGRGGSNEQF
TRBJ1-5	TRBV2	ASSSDTDQPQH
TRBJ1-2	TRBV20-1	SATPGQGNYGYT
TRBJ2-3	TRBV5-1	ASSPQVGDTQY
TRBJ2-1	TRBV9	ASSVAGTFGTDNEQF
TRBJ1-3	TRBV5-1	ASSLMADSGNTIY
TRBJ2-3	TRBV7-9	ASSLSGGGTQY
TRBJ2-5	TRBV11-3	ASSFTTRTSFSETQY
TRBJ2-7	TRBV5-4	ASSPLGNHEQY
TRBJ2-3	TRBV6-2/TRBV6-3	VSSRTDTQY
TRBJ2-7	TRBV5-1	ASSGGADSRYEQY
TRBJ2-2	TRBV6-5	ASSYARPGTGGTGELF
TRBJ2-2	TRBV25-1	ASSDLGRGLTGELF
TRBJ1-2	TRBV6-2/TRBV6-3	ASSNGPFYGYT
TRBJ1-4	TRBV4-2	ASSLAQSATNEKLF
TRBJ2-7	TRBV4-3	ASSQKADPDYEQY
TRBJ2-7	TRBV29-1	SVELRGLHERY
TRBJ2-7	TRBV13	ASSHGTGKYEQY
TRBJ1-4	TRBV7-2	ASSLAGRGKLF
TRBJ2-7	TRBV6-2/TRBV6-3	ASSYSRDYQSYEQY
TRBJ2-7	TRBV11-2	ASSLGHLLPYEQY
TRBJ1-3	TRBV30	AWAAGSRNTIY
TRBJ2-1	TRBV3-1	ASSQVESYNEQF
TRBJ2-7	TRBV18	ASSLGSLTDEQY
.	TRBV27	ASSQYNNEQY
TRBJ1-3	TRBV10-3	AISAYGSSGNTIY
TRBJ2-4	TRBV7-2	ATGTELLKNIQY
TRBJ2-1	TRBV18	ASSPPSPGSYNEQF
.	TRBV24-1	ATRPGTGGMETQY
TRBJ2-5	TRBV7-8	ASSLGQGYVQETQY
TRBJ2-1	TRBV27	ASSFFKGRNEQF
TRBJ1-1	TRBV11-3	ASSLKTTGNPDEAF
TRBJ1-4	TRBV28	ASSPAQGYGEKLF
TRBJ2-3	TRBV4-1	ASSNSRGGVITDTQY
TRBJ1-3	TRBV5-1	ASSLASSSGNTIY
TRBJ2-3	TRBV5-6	ASSLTGAHTDTQY
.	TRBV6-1	ASSEALPAPFYEQY
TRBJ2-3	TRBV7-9	ASSTGGIRIADTQY
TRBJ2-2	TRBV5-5	ASSLVQNTGELF
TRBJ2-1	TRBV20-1	SARGGETGRSSYNEQF
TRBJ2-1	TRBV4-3	ASSQDRPSGGLGYNEQF
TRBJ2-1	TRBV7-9	ASRRSGTDNEQF
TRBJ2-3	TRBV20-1	SARLAGGRIVDTQY
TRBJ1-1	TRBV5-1	ASSVVDRLNTEAF